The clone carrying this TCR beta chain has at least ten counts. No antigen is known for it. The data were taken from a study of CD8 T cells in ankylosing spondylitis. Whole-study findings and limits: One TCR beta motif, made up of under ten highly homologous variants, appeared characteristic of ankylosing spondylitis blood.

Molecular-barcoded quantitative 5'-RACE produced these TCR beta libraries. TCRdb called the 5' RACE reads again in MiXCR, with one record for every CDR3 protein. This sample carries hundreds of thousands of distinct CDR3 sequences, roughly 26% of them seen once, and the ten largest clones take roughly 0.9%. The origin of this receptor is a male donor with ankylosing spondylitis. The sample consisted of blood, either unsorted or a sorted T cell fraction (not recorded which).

CDR3 loop: CASSLGGTLNTEAFF. CDR3 bases: TGCGCCAGCAGCTTGGGGGGGACACTGAACACTGAAGCTTTCTTT. The rearrangement joins TRBV5-1 to TRBJ1-1; D may be TRBD1 (6 bases). The CDR3 has 15 residues. Germline CDR1 SGHRS, CDR2 YFSETQ. V dropped 0 bases and J dropped 0 bases, with 9 bases sitting between them.